This TCR beta chain is drawn from a study of OX40 agonist ivuxolimab in advanced cancers. Overall study context: Ivuxolimab doses were 0.01, 0.1, 0.3, 1.5, 3 or 10 mg/kg every 2 weeks. Regarding the study as a whole: Among patients with partial responses at 0.1-3.0 mg/kg, clonal expansion was among the lowest.

Assay used: immunoSEQ multiplex PCR; TCRdb lists only in-frame clones, some missing. The sample has tens of thousands of clones, approximately 90% seen once. For this clone: What it binds is unknown.

The clonotype originates from an adult with an advanced solid tumor such as melanoma, head and neck, liver or kidney cancer. This sample comprised CD4+ or CD8+ T cells sorted from blood, obtained in a trial of the OX40 agonist ivuxolimab.

DNA of the CDR3: TGTGCCAGCAGTTCCATGGCGGGGCGATCCTACAATGAGCAGTTCTTC. Translating gives CASSSMAGRSYNEQFF. V usage is TRBV28 and J usage is TRBJ2-1; the D gene is possibly TRBD2 (6 bases). The germline V gene has CDR1 MDHEN and CDR2 SYDVKM. Between the trimmed V and J ends, which lost 4 bases and 1 base, there was a span of 14 bases. The length of the CDR3 is 16 residues.